The 20 T cell receptor beta chains in this list originate from one sample, sequenced in a study of CD8 T cells in Susac syndrome. An amount of RNA that ranged from roughly 0.45 to 1 ug was reverse transcribed with random hexamers. MiXCR was run by TCRdb on the immunoSEQ multiplex PCR reads, yielding one entry per CDR3 protein. The sample has 180,000 or so distinct CDR3 sequences; about 95% are singletons. The sequencing sample was made of CD4+ T cells from PBMCs. The receptors originated from a human donor in good health.

This clonotype was seen once. This chain joins TRBV29-1 and TRBJ2-3; unclear D gene. The V end lost 3 bases, the J end lost 0 bases, and 10 bases lay between the germline ends. Germline CDR1 is SQVTM and CDR2 is ANQGSEA. The CDR3 contains 14 residues. This CDR3 is CSVESQASTDTQYF. CDR3 nucleotides: TGCAGCGTTGAGTCCCAGGCTAGCACAGATACGCAGTATTTT.

The chain uses TRBV29-1 and TRBJ2-4, with TRBD1 matching over 9 bases. Losses at the gene ends were 6 bases for V and 8 bases for J; bases not matched to a gene: 5. The CDR3 spans 12 residues. Germline CDR1 SQVTM, CDR2 ANQGSEA. The CDR3 here is CSVQGASDIQYF. For the CDR3, the DNA is TGCAGCGTACAGGGGGCTTCTGACATTCAGTACTTC.

A single count supports this clonotype. The rearrangement joins TRBV12-3 or TRBV12-4 to TRBJ2-1; 8 bases map to TRBD2. Germline trimming cut 8 bases from V and 0 bases from J; bases unmatched to any gene: 6. The CDR3 totals 15 residues. CDR3 loop: CASAPGGASYNEQFF. CDR3 in DNA: TGTGCCAGCGCCCCCGGGGGGGCCTCCTACAATGAGCAGTTCTTC.

This chain connects TRBV2 to TRBJ2-7; unclear D gene. Germline CDR1 and CDR2: SNHLY and FYNNEI. V lost 6 bases and J lost 3, with 9 bases in between. The CDR3 is made up of 12 amino acids. CDR3 sequence (DNA): TGTGCCAGCAGGGACCGCGACTACGAGCAGTACTTC. Translating it yields CASRDRDYEQYF.

The V call is TRBV6-5, the J call TRBJ2-1; 9 bases align to TRBD2. Germline CDR1 is MNHEY and CDR2 is SVGAGI. The V gene end was trimmed by 2 bases and the J gene end by 9 bases; junction bases not matched to a gene: 8. The CDR3 extends over 15 amino acids. The CDR3 sequence is CASSYLRGGRREQFF. DNA of the CDR3: TGTGCCAGCAGTTACCTGCGGGGGGGCCGTCGTGAGCAGTTCTTC.

The rearrangement links TRBV7-2 to TRBJ2-3; D gene uncertain. Trimming removed 0 bases from V and 2 bases from J, with 6 bases in between. The germline V gene encodes CDR1 SGHTA and CDR2 FQGNSA. The CDR3 has 14 amino acids. The DNA of the CDR3 is TGTGCCAGCAGCTTAGCGGCCAACACAGATACGCAGTATTTT. Amino acids: CASSLAANTDTQYF.

The chain recombines TRBV6-6 with TRBJ1-6; 9 bases fit TRBD1. The CDR3 totals 14 residues. Germline CDR1 and CDR2: MNHNY and SVGAGI (reference sequence). Germline trimming cut 5 bases from V and 13 bases from J; bases unmatched to any gene: 9. The CDR3 nucleotides read TGTGCCAGCAGTCTGGGACAGGGAGTCTCCCCCCTCCACTTT. Its protein is CASSLGQGVSPLHF.

This chain uses TRBV30 with TRBJ2-7, with D perhaps assigned TRBD1 or TRBD2 (5 bases each). This CDR3 has 13 residues. Trimming removed 0 bases at V and 5 bases at J, with 11 bases between. The germline CDR1 and CDR2 sequences are GTSNPN and SVGIG (reference sequence). The CDR3 DNA reads TGTGCCTGGAGTGTGAGGGGCACCCACGAGCAGTACTTC. Translating it yields CAWSVRGTHEQYF.

This clonotype was detected a few times. The genes are TRBV30 and TRBJ1-1; D is undetermined. Germline CDR1 GTSNPN, CDR2 SVGIG (reference sequence). Trimming pared 0 bases from V and 3 bases from J, leaving 8 bases between. This CDR3 contains 13 residues. The CDR3 DNA reads as TGTGCCTGGAGTGTATGGGGAGACACTGAAGCTTTCTTT. Protein sequence: CAWSVWGDTEAFF.

This sequence joins TRBV18 and TRBJ1-1, with D possibly being TRBD1 (6 bases). CDR1 and CDR2 from the germline V gene are KGHSH and LQKENI. CDR3 length equals 13 residues. V gave up 3 bases and J gave up 11 bases, with 16 bases separating them. The CDR3 DNA reads TGTGCCAGCTCACCCTCTGGACAGTCACGGGCTTTCTTT. This encodes CASSPSGQSRAFF.

The J gene is TRBJ1-3, the V gene TRBV12-3 or TRBV12-4; D not resolved. The V end was cut by 6 bases, the J end by 0 bases, with 6 bases between. The CDR3 runs 13 residues. This CDR3 reads CASRSFSGNTIYF. The DNA for the CDR3 is TGTGCCAGCAGGTCGTTCTCTGGAAACACCATATATTTT.

The V call is TRBV2, the J call TRBJ2-1; D not resolved. The V end lost 1 base, the J end lost 4 bases, and 5 bases lay between the germline ends. The CDR3 consists of 13 residues. Looked up from germline, CDR1 is SNHLY and CDR2 is FYNNEI. The CDR3 nucleotides read TGTGCCAGCAGTGAAGACATTTACAATGAGCAGTTCTTC. Protein sequence: CASSEDIYNEQFF.

The chain carries TRBV3-1 and TRBJ1-2, with TRBD1 matching over 8 bases. Germline-derived CDR1 and CDR2 are LGHDT and YNNKEL (reference sequence). This CDR3 region has 15 residues. The V gene end was trimmed by 4 bases and the J gene end by 2 bases; junction bases not matched to a gene: 6. The CDR3 sequence: CASSPGTGTNYGYTF. The DNA of the CDR3 is TGTGCCAGCAGCCCGGGGACAGGTACGAACTATGGCTACACCTTC.

The count of this clonotype is one. The CDR3 is CASRTTGANVLTF. The CDR3 region has the DNA TGTGCCAGCAGAACTACCGGGGCCAACGTCCTGACTTTC. This chain connects TRBV9 to TRBJ2-6; D uncertain. There are 13 residues in the CDR3. The ends were cut back, 5 bases at V and 4 bases at J, with 7 bases in the middle. Germline CDR1 SGDLS, CDR2 YYNGEE.

The V call is TRBV4-3, the J call TRBJ2-1, with D perhaps TRBD1 (5 bases). The CDR3 consists of 17 residues. CDR1 is LGHNA, CDR2 YSLEER, per germline. The V and J ends lost 2 bases and 0 bases respectively, with 14 bases between them. DNA for the CDR3: TGCGCCAGCAGCCAAACCGCCTGGACAAGCTCCTACAATGAGCAGTTCTTC. The encoded protein is CASSQTAWTSSYNEQFF.

The chain combines TRBV15 with TRBJ2-2, with 10 nucleotides matching TRBD1. This CDR3 has 16 amino acids. CDR1 and CDR2 from the germline V gene are LNHNV and YYDKDF (reference sequence). Trimming cost V 3 bases and J 3 bases; bases outside gene matches: 4. Here the CDR3 reads CATSSQTGGDTGELFF. In nucleotides, the CDR3 is TGTGCCACCAGCAGCCAGACAGGGGGCGACACCGGGGAGCTGTTTTTT.

The J gene is TRBJ1-2, the V gene TRBV7-2; tentatively, D is TRBD1 (6 bases). With 6 bases removed from V and 2 bases from J, the gap between germline ends came to 19 bases. Germline lookup yields CDR1 SGHTA and CDR2 FQGNSA. The CDR3 length is 16 residues. The CDR3 DNA reads as TGTGCCAGCAGAAGTGGCAGGGGAGGACGAAACTATGGCTACACCTTC. This translates into CASRSGRGGRNYGYTF.

The chain joins TRBV29-1 to TRBJ2-7, with TRBD1 matching over 8 bases. V lost 3 bases, J lost 5 bases, and 9 bases stayed unmatched. Germline V gene sequence: CDR1 SQVTM, CDR2 ANQGSEA. This CDR3 has 14 residues. CDR3 bases: TGCAGCGTTGAGCTTCGGACAGGGCACCACGAGCAGTACTTC. It codes for CSVELRTGHHEQYF.

The sample holds one count of this clonotype. V usage is TRBV30 and J usage is TRBJ1-1, with D tentatively TRBD1 (5 bases). CDR1 GTSNPN and CDR2 SVGIG come from the germline V gene (reference sequence). V was shortened by 0 bases and J by 10 bases, with 9 bases between the two germline ends. The CDR3 has 11 residues. The CDR3 protein is CAWSVRGAAFF. CDR3 bases: TGTGCCTGGAGTGTCCGAGGGGCAGCTTTCTTT.

The table lists this clonotype with a count of one. This chain links TRBV14 with TRBJ2-1; no firm D call. This CDR3 spans 11 amino acids. Per the germline V gene, CDR1 is SGHDN and CDR2 is FVKESK. V dropped 8 bases and J dropped 2 bases, with 4 bases sitting between them. The CDR3 region has the DNA TGTGCCAGCGGAGCCTACAATGAGCAGTTCTTC. Residues: CASGAYNEQFF.